Listed below are T cell receptor beta chains from one sample, sequenced in a study of T cell repertoires in cytomegalovirus infection. MiXCR, applied by TCRdb to the reads, yields one record per CDR3 protein. Among about 330,000 distinct CDR3 sequences listed, approximately 30% were seen once. Antigens of these TCRs are unknown. The sample was cultured PBMCs, taken from culture after CMV antigen stimulation. These receptors all stem from a human donor in good health (CMV status not recorded). Some clones in this sample may be carry-over from other donors' samples. Each CDR3 is given with its conserved first and last residue. D genes are given only for firm matches. Not all rows give a size; the values are once, few, many and, for expanded clones, a class.

clone_size,v_call,d_call,j_call,cdr3_nt,cdr3_aa
.,TRBV15,.,TRBJ1-2,TGTGCCACCAGCAGAGATACGGGGAACTATGGCTACACCTTC,CATSRDTGNYGYTF
many,TRBV7-2,.,TRBJ2-1,TGTGCCAGCAGCTTAGTCGCCGGGTCGGGAGTATCAAATGAGCAGTTCTTC,CASSLVAGSGVSNEQFF
many,TRBV7-2,.,TRBJ1-2,TGTGCCAGCAGCTTAGGAGTCGTGCAGGGAGACTATGGCTACACCTTC,CASSLGVVQGDYGYTF
few,TRBV2,TRBD1,TRBJ2-1,TGTGCCAGCAGTAGACAGGGGCTCGGCGATGAGCAGTTCTTC,CASSRQGLGDEQFF
few,TRBV6-1,.,TRBJ2-2,TGTGCCAGCAGTGAGGTAGAAACCGGGGAGCTGTTTTTT,CASSEVETGELFF
few,TRBV28,TRBD1,TRBJ2-7,TGTGCCAGCAGGCAGGGACAGGGGGTTTACGAGCAGTACTTC,CASRQGQGVYEQYF
.,TRBV5-1,TRBD2,TRBJ2-3,TGCGCCAGCAGCTCCCCGGGACTAGCGGGACCCACAGATACGCAGTATTTT,CASSSPGLAGPTDTQYF
.,TRBV7-8,.,TRBJ2-5,TGTGCCAGCAGCTTAACGATAGACAGGAGGGCCAAAGAGACCCAGTACTTC,CASSLTIDRRAKETQYF
.,TRBV12-3/TRBV12-4,.,TRBJ2-3,TGTGCCAGCAGTGCCGACGGGAGCACAGATACGCAGTATTTT,CASSADGSTDTQYF
.,TRBV27,.,TRBJ1-6,TGTGCCAGCAGGCGCTGGGACCAGACGTTTAATTCACCCCTCCACTTT,CASRRWDQTFNSPLHF
.,TRBV20-1,.,TRBJ2-5,TGCAGTGCTAGTCGTGGAGGGACCCAAGAGACCCAGTACTTC,CSASRGGTQETQYF
.,TRBV4-1,TRBD2,TRBJ2-1,TGCGCCAGCAGCCAAGATGGTGGGGCTAGCGGGAGAAGTGAGCAGTTCTTC,CASSQDGGASGRSEQFF
many,TRBV7-9,.,TRBJ2-7,TGTGCCAGCAGTTCCGGGACTGGGAACTACGAGCAGTACTTC,CASSSGTGNYEQYF
few,TRBV4-2,.,TRBJ1-6,TGTGCCAGCAGCCAAGTCCCGGGGCCCAGGAATTCACCCCTCCACTTT,CASSQVPGPRNSPLHF
few,TRBV7-2,TRBD2,TRBJ2-3,TGTGCCAGCAGCCCTCTTAGCGGGAGTCACACAGATACGCAGTATTTT,CASSPLSGSHTDTQYF
once,TRBV29-1,.,TRBJ1-1,TGCAGCGTTGATAGGGGCCTGAACACTGAAGCTTTCTTT,CSVDRGLNTEAFF
.,TRBV7-2,TRBD1,TRBJ2-2,TGTGCCAGCAGCTTGACGACAGGGGGTTGGAACACCGGGGAGCTGTTTTTT,CASSLTTGGWNTGELFF
many,TRBV7-9,.,TRBJ2-7,TGTGCCAGCAGCGCCGGCTCCTACGAGCAGTACTTC,CASSAGSYEQYF
.,TRBV20-1,TRBD2,TRBJ2-5,TGCAGTGCTAGTACCCTAGCGGTCGGGGAGACCCAGTACTTC,CSASTLAVGETQYF
.,TRBV28,TRBD1,TRBJ2-7,TGTGCCAGCAGTTTCGCGGGACAGGGGTCATTCGAGCAGTACTTC,CASSFAGQGSFEQYF
many,TRBV29-1,.,TRBJ2-5,TGCAGCGTTGATTTGGAACTCATCGGGGAGACCCAGTACTTC,CSVDLELIGETQYF
.,TRBV9,TRBD1,TRBJ2-3,TGTGCCAGCAGCGTAGTTGGGACAGGGGCGGCAGATACGCAGTATTTT,CASSVVGTGAADTQYF
.,TRBV29-1,TRBD2,TRBJ2-1,TGCAGCGTTGGCGGGAGACTCTACAATGAGCAGTTCTTC,CSVGGRLYNEQFF
few,TRBV12-3/TRBV12-4,.,TRBJ2-1,TGTGCCAGCAGTTCCCGATTCAGGGAGCAGTTCTTC,CASSSRFREQFF
.,TRBV28,TRBD1,TRBJ2-3,TGTGCCAGCAGTTTACTCGGGACAGGCGGAGATACGCAGTATTTT,CASSLLGTGGDTQYF
.,TRBV6-6,.,TRBJ2-1,TGTGCCAGCATTAAAACTAGCCCAAGCTCCTACAATGAGCAGTTCTTC,CASIKTSPSSYNEQFF
few,TRBV7-2,TRBD2,TRBJ2-2,TGTGCCAGCAGCTTAGGGCTAGCGGGCGCGACCACCGGGGAGCTGTTTTTT,CASSLGLAGATTGELFF
few,TRBV18,.,TRBJ1-1,TGTGCCAGCTCACCCCACGAGGTAGGGGGCACTGAAGCTTTCTTT,CASSPHEVGGTEAFF
.,TRBV7-2,.,TRBJ2-3,TGTCCCAGCAGCCTTCTCGGAACTAGCACAGATACGCAGTATTTT,CPSSLLGTSTDTQYF
.,TRBV11-3,.,TRBJ2-3,TGTGCCAGCTCGGGTCCTAGCACAGATACGCAGTATTTT,CASSGPSTDTQYF
.,TRBV14,.,TRBJ2-1,TGTGCCAGCAGCCAAGATTATTCGGCCCACAATGAGCAGTTCTTC,CASSQDYSAHNEQFF
few,TRBV19,TRBD2,TRBJ2-2,TGTGCCAGTAGTATCCAGCGGGAGGCCGGGGAGCTGTTTTTT,CASSIQREAGELFF
.,TRBV12-3/TRBV12-4,.,TRBJ1-2,TGTGCCAGCAGGAACCAACCGTGGAGCTACACCTTC,CASRNQPWSYTF